The TCR beta chain under discussion was sequenced for a study of beta chain features in type 1 diabetes. Study outcomes and limitations: Type 1 diabetes patients had fewer VDJ junction insertions and more deletions. For Type 1 diabetes patients, all four CD4+ subsets carried TCRB CDR3s that were moderately but significantly shorter.

A remark on this clone: Its target is not known.

The study reverse transcribed the entire isolated RNA, so it sequenced expressed TCRB transcripts. It was found that naive, central memory and regulatory T cell samples averaged approximately 3.9 million reads. Method: immunoSEQ multiplex PCR; TCRdb's copy keeps in-frame clones and lacks some. The data contain roughly 50,000 clones, roughly two fifths of them seen just once; the ten biggest clones take up more than 1.4%. Germline CDR1 SNHLY, CDR2 FYNNEI. J gave up 9 bases and V 2 bases, and 10 bases lay outside the gene matches. There are 14 residues in the CDR3. By way of CD45RO/CCR7/CD25/CD127/CD95/CD27, the CD4+ regulatory, stem cell-like memory, central memory and naive cells were sorted.

The source is a man aged 25-45 years with type 1 diabetes. The specimen sequenced was Tregs from blood. The chain joins TRBV2 to TRBJ2-7; 7 bases align to TRBD2. CDR3 DNA sequence: TGTGCCAGCAGTGAACAGGGAGGGCTGGGGACGCAGTACTTC. Its protein product is CASSEQGGLGTQYF.